What follows describes a single T cell receptor beta chain. Its antigen is still unknown. The data were obtained in a study of Ad26.COV2.S vaccination and SARS-CoV-2 variants. Study summary: As a participant in COV1001, the donor was in the Ad26.COV2.S trial arm. General study points: The breadth of spike-specific CD8+ and CD4+ T cell responses after vaccination was reportedly substantial. Spike-specific TCR breadth was greater in vaccine than placebo recipients.

The sample's treatment: 15 to 20 received Ad26.COV2.S at low or high dose, single or two shots; five or six received placebo; per-sample allocation not given. All samples were drawn on day 63, counting from the first vaccine or placebo injection. Germline trimming cut 0 bases from V and 0 bases from J; bases unmatched to any gene: 13. The CDR3 consists of 19 residues. The method was immunoSEQ multiplex PCR; TCRdb's version includes in-frame clones alone and lacks a portion of them. The sample has hundreds of thousands of clones; more than 80% are singletons. The V call is TRBV5-3, the J call TRBJ2-3; TRBD2 agrees at 7 bases. TRBV5-3 is known as an ORF, though its function is uncertain. This material consisted of peripheral blood, taken in a trial of Ad26.COV2.S vaccine versus placebo. The sequence derives from a person aged 18 to 59 who received the Ad26.COV2.S COVID-19 vaccine or a placebo. CDR3 loop: CARSLAGAGLVSSTDTQYF. The CDR3 DNA is TGTGCCAGAAGCTTGGCCGGAGCGGGACTTGTTTCTAGCACAGATACGCAGTATTTT.